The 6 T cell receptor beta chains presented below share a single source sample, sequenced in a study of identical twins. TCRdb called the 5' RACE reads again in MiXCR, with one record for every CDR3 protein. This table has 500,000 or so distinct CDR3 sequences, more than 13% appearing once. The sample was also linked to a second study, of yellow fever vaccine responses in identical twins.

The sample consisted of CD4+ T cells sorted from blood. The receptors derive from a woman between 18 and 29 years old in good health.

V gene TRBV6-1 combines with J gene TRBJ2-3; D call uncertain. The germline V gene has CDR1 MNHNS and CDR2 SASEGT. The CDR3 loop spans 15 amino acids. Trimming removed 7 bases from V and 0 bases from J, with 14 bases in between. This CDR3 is CASNTYRASTDTQYF. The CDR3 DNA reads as TGTGCCAGCAATACCTACCGCGCGAGCACAGATACGCAGTATTTT.

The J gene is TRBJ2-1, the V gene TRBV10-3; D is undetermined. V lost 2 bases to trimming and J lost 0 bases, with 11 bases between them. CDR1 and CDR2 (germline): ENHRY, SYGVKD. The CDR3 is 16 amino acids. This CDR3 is CAISETGQSSYNEQFF. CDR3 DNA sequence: TGTGCCATCAGTGAGACCGGGCAAAGCTCCTACAATGAGCAGTTCTTC.

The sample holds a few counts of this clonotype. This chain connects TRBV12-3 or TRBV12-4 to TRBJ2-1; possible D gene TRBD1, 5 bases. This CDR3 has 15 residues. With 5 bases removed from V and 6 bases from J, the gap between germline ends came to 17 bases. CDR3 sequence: CASSAPGPPANEQFF. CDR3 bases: TGTGCCAGCAGTGCCCCAGGGCCGCCCGCCAATGAGCAGTTCTTC.

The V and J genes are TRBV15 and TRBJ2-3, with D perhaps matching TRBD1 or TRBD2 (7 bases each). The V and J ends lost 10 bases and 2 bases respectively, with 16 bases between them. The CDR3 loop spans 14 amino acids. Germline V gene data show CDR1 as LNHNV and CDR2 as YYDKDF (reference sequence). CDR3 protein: CAIAQGGATDTQYF. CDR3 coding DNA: TGTGCCATTGCCCAGGGGGGGGCCACAGATACGCAGTATTTT.

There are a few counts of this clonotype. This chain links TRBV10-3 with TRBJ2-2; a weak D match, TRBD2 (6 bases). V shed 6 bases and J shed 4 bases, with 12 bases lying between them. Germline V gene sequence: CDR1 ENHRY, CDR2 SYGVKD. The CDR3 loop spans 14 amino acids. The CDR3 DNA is TGTGCCATCAGCAACCTGGGAGGCACCGGGGAGCTGTTTTTT. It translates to CAISNLGGTGELFF.

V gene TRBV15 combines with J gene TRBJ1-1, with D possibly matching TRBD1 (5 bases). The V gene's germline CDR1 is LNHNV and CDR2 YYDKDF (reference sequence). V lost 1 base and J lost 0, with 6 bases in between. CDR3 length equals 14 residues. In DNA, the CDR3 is TGTGCCACCAGCAGAGTCAGGGTGAACACTGAAGCTTTCTTT. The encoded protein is CATSRVRVNTEAFF.